The subject of this entry is one T cell receptor beta chain. Genomic DNA (from each subset) was split evenly across several immunoSEQ plates. Generated by immunoSEQ multiplex PCR, the TCRdb table keeps only in-frame clones and is missing some. The sample consists of about 480,000 clones, roughly 85% of them appearing once. These data are taken from a study of shared clonotypes between healthy human individuals. Trimming removed 6 bases from V and 6 bases from J, with 18 bases in between. This CDR3 spans 15 amino acids. CDR1 is MDHEN and CDR2 is SYDVKM in the germline V gene. The chain couples TRBV28 to TRBJ2-1; a possible D gene is TRBD2 (5 bases). Sequencing was performed on PBMCs. The TCR was taken from a woman between 40 and 55 years old in good health. Some clones in this sample may be carry-over from other donors' samples. CDR3 coding DNA: TGTGCCAGCAGGACCTTCACTAGGGATAGCAATGAGCAGTTCTTC. Translating gives CASRTFTRDSNEQFF. The full variable domain, its missing parts supplied by reference TRBV28 and TRBJ2-1, is DVKVTQSSRYLVKRTGEKVFLECVQDMDHENMFWYRQDPGLGLRLIYFSYDVKMKEKGDIPEGYSVSREKKERFSLILESASTNQTSMYLCASRTFTRDSNEQFFGPGTRLTVL.